The source of this T cell receptor (beta chain) is a study of identical twins. Healthy Caucasians were all of the donors. The CDR3 has 11 amino acids. Germline V CDR1 and CDR2: LNHNV, YYDKDF (reference sequence). Deletions cut 7 bases from V and 3 bases from J, with 7 bases between. A universal primer site came from template switching; cDNA carried unique molecular identifiers. TCRdb redid the calling of the 5' RACE reads with MiXCR, one entry per CDR3 protein. Of over 600,000 distinct CDR3 sequences in the sample, less than 25% were seen once. This clonotype was seen more than once but under ten times. This sample also appeared in a second study, on T cells expressing NK-cell markers. That paper notes: The study drew TCR beta repertoires from sorted CD3+CD56+NKG2C+, CD3+CD56+NKG2C- and CD3+CD56-NKG2C+ T cells. Researchers report these clonotypes also headed the CD3+CD56-NKG2C+ fraction in several donors.

The sequenced sample was PBMCs. The TCR comes from a woman between 18 and 30 years old in good health. This chain uses TRBV15 with TRBJ2-7, with D possibly TRBD2 on 5 matching bases. CDR3 residues: CATKSGYEQYF. In DNA form, the CDR3 reads TGTGCCACCAAAAGCGGCTACGAGCAGTACTTC. Based on the CDR3 plus reference TRBV15 and TRBJ2-7, the full variable domain is DAMVIQNPRYQVTQFGKPVTLSCSQTLNHNVMYWYQQKSSQAPKLLFHYYDKDFNNEADTPDNFQSRRPNTSFCFLDIRSPGLGDTAMYLCATKSGYEQYFGPGTRLTVT.